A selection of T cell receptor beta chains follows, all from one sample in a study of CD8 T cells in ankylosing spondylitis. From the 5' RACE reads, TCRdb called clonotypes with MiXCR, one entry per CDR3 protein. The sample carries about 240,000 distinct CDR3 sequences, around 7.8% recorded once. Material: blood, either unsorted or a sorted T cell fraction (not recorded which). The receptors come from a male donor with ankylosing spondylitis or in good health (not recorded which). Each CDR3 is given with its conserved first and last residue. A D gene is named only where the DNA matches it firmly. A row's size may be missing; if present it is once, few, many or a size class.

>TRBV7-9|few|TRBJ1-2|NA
TGTGCCAGCAGCTTAGTTGCGGGGGCGGATGGCTACACCTTC
CASSLVAGADGYTF
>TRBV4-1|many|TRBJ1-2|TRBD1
TGCGCCAGCAGCCATCTCGTACAGGGGTATAACTATGGCTACACCTTC
CASSHLVQGYNYGYTF
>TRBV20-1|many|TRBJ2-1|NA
TGCAGTGCTAGAGAGTCGCGGGGCCGTTCCTACAATGAGCAGTTCTTC
CSARESRGRSYNEQFF
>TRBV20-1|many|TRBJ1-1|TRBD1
TGCAGTGCTAGACACGACAGGGGTGGGCAAGCTTTCTTT
CSARHDRGGQAFF
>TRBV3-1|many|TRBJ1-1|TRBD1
TGTGCCAGCAGCCATAAACCTGGGAGGACAGGGACGGAGAGCACTGAAGCTTTCTTT
CASSHKPGRTGTESTEAFF
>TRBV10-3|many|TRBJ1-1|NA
TGTGCCATCAGTGCCCACACAGTGAACACTGAAGCTTTCTTT
CAISAHTVNTEAFF
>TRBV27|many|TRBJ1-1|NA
TGTGCCAGCAGAAAGAGAGGGAGAACTGAAGCTTTCTTT
CASRKRGRTEAFF
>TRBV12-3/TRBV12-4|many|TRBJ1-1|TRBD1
TGTGCCAGCAGATCCGGCGGACAGGGAAGCACTGAAGCTTTCTTT
CASRSGGQGSTEAFF
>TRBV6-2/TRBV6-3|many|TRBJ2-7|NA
TGTGCCAGCAGTGCCTCTCTGGAGCAGTACTTC
CASSASLEQYF
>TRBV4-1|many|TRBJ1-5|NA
TGCGCCAGCAGCCAAGGGTTAGCCCGGGGCAATCAGCCCCAGCATTTT
CASSQGLARGNQPQHF
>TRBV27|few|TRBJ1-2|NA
TGTGCCAGCGGGAGTGGAGGTTCCCTCTATGGCTACACCTTC
CASGSGGSLYGYTF
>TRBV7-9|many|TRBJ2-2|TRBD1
TGTGCCAGCAGCCCCCTAGGACAGGGTTCCGGGGAGCTGTTTTTT
CASSPLGQGSGELFF
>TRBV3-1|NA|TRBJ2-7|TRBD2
TGTGCCAGCAGCCAACGGGAGACTAGCGCTAGCTACGAGCAGTACTTC
CASSQRETSASYEQYF
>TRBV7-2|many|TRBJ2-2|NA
TGTGCCAGCAGCTTAGAAGTGAACACCGGGGAGCTGTTTTTT
CASSLEVNTGELFF
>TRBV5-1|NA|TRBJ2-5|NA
TGCGCCAGCAGCTCCCGGGACGGAGAGACCCAGTACTTC
CASSSRDGETQYF
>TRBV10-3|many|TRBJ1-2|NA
TGTGCCATCAGTGCGGATGGGACCACACTCTATGGCTACACCTTC
CAISADGTTLYGYTF
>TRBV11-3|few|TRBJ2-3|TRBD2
TGTGCCAGCAGCCACAACTCGCGGGAGGGGACAGATACGCAGTATTTT
CASSHNSREGTDTQYF
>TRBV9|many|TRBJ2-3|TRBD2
TGTGCCAGCAGCCCGGGAGGGACTCTAAGGGGAGATACGCAGTATTTT
CASSPGGTLRGDTQYF
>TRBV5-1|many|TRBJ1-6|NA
TGCGCCAGCAGCCCGACAGGACCTCCTCGGAATTCACCCCTCCACTTT
CASSPTGPPRNSPLHF
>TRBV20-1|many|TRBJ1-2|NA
TGCAGTGCTCCTAACGTCCGGACAGCAGACCCTTATGGCTACACCTTC
CSAPNVRTADPYGYTF
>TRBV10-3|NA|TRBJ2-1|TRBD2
TGTGCCATCAGTGACTATGGGCGGGGGGCTAGTGTCCATGAGCAGTTCTTC
CAISDYGRGASVHEQFF
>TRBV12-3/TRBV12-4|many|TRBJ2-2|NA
TGTGCCAGCAGTTTCAAAGGGTCGGCCACCGGGGAGCTGTTTTTT
CASSFKGSATGELFF
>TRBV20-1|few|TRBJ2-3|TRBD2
TGCTGTGCTAGAGATTGGAGCGGGGGAGCTATCACAGATACGCAGTATTTT
CCARDWSGGAITDTQYF
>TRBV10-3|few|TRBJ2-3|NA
TGTGCCATCAGCGGGGGATCGGATACGCAGTATTTT
CAISGGSDTQYF
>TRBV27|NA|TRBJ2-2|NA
TGTGCCAGCGGAAGGGGGACCGGGGAGCTGTTTTTT
CASGRGTGELFF
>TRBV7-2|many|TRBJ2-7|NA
TGTGCCAGCAGCTTAGACTCTGTGGGGTCCTACGAGCAGTACTTC
CASSLDSVGSYEQYF
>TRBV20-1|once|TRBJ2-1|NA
TGCAGTGCTAGAGGGTGGGAAGGTACCGGCAATGAGCAGTTCTTC
CSARGWEGTGNEQFF
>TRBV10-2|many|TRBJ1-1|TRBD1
TGCGCCAGCAGTAAAGACAGGGCAGTCGCTGAAGCTTTCTTT
CASSKDRAVAEAFF
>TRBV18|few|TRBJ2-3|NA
TGTGCCAGCTCACCACAGGGCTTGAAGACAGATACGCAGTATTTT
CASSPQGLKTDTQYF
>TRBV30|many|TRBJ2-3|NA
TGTGCCTGGAGTGTAAAGGGGGGGGCGGATACGCAGTATTTT
CAWSVKGGADTQYF
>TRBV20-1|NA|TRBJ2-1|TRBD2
TGCAGTGCCGAGAGCGGGAGGCTTAGTGAGCAGTTCTTC
CSAESGRLSEQFF
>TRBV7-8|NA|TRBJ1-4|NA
TGTGCCAGCAGCTCGTCAACGCGTTTTTATGAAAAACTGTTTTTT
CASSSSTRFYEKLFF
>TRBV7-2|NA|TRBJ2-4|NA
TGTGCCAGCAGCCCTTCTCGACTTTTAACTTACTTC
CASSPSRLLTYF
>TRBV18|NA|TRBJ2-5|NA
TGTGCCAGCTCACCTCGGGCTCAGGAAGAGACCCAGTACTTC
CASSPRAQEETQYF
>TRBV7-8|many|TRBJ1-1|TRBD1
TGTGCCAGCAGCCGGGGACAGCAGAACACTGAAGCTTTCTTT
CASSRGQQNTEAFF
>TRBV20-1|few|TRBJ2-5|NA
TGCAGTGCTAGCCAGACAGCACAAGAGACCCAGTACTTC
CSASQTAQETQYF
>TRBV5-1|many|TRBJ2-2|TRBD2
TGCGCCAGCAGCGGGGCCACTAGCGGGAGTTACGGGGAGCTGTTTTTT
CASSGATSGSYGELFF
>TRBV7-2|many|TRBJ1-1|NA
TGTGCCAGCAGCTTAGCCAAACAGGGCGCTGAAGCTTTCTTT
CASSLAKQGAEAFF
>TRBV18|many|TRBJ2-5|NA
TGTGCCAGCTCACCAGGGGAGGCTAGCAGGAAGACCCAGTACTTC
CASSPGEASRKTQYF
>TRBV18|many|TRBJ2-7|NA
TGTGCCAGCTCACCATCGGCAGGAACTTCGTTTATCCAGCAGTACTTC
CASSPSAGTSFIQQYF
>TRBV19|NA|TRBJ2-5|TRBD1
TGTGCCAGTAGGGACAGGGGAAGGGAGACCCAGTACTTC
CASRDRGRETQYF
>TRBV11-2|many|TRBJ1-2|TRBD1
TGTGCCAGCAGCTCGACAGGGTACGGCTACACCTTC
CASSSTGYGYTF
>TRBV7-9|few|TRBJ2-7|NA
TGTGCCAGCAGCTTAAGGCAGGGGTTTTCCTACGAGCAGTACTTC
CASSLRQGFSYEQYF
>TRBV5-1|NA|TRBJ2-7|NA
TGCGCCAGCTCCCAGGGAGCGGACGGAAGCGAGCAGTACTTC
CASSQGADGSEQYF
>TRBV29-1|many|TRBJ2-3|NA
TGCAGCGTTGGAGGAGGGGAGTCAGATACGCAGTATTTT
CSVGGGESDTQYF
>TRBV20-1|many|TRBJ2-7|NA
TGCAGTGCTAGAGGTGCCGGGACACTGCCCTCCTACGAGCAGTACTTC
CSARGAGTLPSYEQYF
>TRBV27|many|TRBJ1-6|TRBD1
TGTGCCAGCCGCGGACAGGAGAGCTCCTATAATTCACCCCTCCACTTT
CASRGQESSYNSPLHF
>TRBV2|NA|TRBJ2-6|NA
TGTGCCAGCAGTCATAGGGACGGGAGCTCTGGGGCCAACGTCCTGACTTTC
CASSHRDGSSGANVLTF
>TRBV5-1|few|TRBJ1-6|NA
TGCGCCAGCAGCTCGGACTCCTCGAGCTCCTATAATTCACCCCTCCACTTT
CASSSDSSSSYNSPLHF
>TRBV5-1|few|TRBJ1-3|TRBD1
TGCGCCAGCAGCTTGTTGGCAGGGGGCTTGCCTGGAAACACCATATATTTT
CASSLLAGGLPGNTIYF
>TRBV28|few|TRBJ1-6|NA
TGTGCCAGCGGGAACTTAGTGGTAGATAATTCACCCCTCCACTTT
CASGNLVVDNSPLHF
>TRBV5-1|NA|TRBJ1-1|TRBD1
TGCGCCAGCAGCTTGCAGACAGGGGGAGGGACTGAAGCTTTCTTT
CASSLQTGGGTEAFF
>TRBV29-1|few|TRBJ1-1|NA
TGCAGCGTTGGGGGGGGGGGAAGGATCACTGAAGCTTTCTTT
CSVGGGGRITEAFF
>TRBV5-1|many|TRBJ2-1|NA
TGCGCCAGCAGCTTGTTGCGGGTGCACTCCTACAATGAGCAGTTCTTC
CASSLLRVHSYNEQFF
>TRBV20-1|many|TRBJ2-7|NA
TGCAGTGCTAGCCCCCACGGTAGCTCCTACGAGCAGTACTTC
CSASPHGSSYEQYF
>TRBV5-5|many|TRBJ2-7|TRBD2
TGTGCCAGCAGCTTAGCGGGGGCGAGGTACGAGCAGTACTTC
CASSLAGARYEQYF
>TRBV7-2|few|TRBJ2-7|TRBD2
TGTGCCAGCAGCTCCCGGACTAGCGGGACCTACGAGCAGTACTTC
CASSSRTSGTYEQYF
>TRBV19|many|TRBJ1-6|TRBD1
TGTGCCAGTAGTACATCAACAGGGGGATCACCCCTCCACTTT
CASSTSTGGSPLHF